Listed below are T cell receptor beta chains from one sample, sequenced in a study of blood T cell repertoires in COVID-19. The table came from immunoSEQ multiplex PCR; TCRdb's copy has only in-frame clones and leaves some out. In the table there are under 150,000 clones, about 87% of which are singletons. The sample was PBMCs or T cells enriched from blood (not recorded which). The receptors here all came from a man aged 50-59 years in a cohort exposed to, infected with or recovered from COVID-19 (not recorded which). Each CDR3 is given with its conserved first and last residue. D genes are given only for firm matches. Rows may omit the clone size; those that give it use once, few, many or a size class.

DNA | CDR3 | D | J | size | V
TGTGCCAGCAGCCGAGGGAGTAGCGGGGTTTACAACATTCAGTACTTC | CASSRGSSGVYNIQYF | TRBD2 | TRBJ2-4 | . | TRBV14
TGTGCCAGCAGTGACGGCTACTATATTTCCTACGAGCAGTACTTC | CASSDGYYISYEQYF | . | TRBJ2-7 | . | TRBV6-1
TGCGCCAGCAGCTTGACTAGCGGGAGTGAATATGAGCAGTTCTTC | CASSLTSGSEYEQFF | TRBD2 | TRBJ2-1 | . | TRBV5-1
TGTGCCAGCAGTGAAGCGGGCTTTTCTAACTATGGCTACACCTTC | CASSEAGFSNYGYTF | . | TRBJ1-2 | once | TRBV2
TGTGCCAGCAGTGAACAGGGGAACAAGCAGTACTTC | CASSEQGNKQYF | . | TRBJ2-7 | once | TRBV2
TGTGCCACCAGTGATTTAGGGGCAGGGGAAGGGAATGAGCAGTTCTTC | CATSDLGAGEGNEQFF | . | TRBJ2-1 | medium-sized | TRBV24-1
TGTGCCAGCAGCTTTACCGGGACAGGGGTCCTCGAGCAGTTCTTC | CASSFTGTGVLEQFF | TRBD1 | TRBJ2-1 | once | TRBV7-2
TGTGCCAGCTCACCGCTAGCGGGAGTACCAGATACGCAGTATTTT | CASSPLAGVPDTQYF | TRBD2 | TRBJ2-3 | . | TRBV18
TGTGCCAGCACCCTGTGGGGCCCGAACTATGGCTACACCTTC | CASTLWGPNYGYTF | . | TRBJ1-2 | once | TRBV28
TGTGCCAGCAGTCCGGGACAGGCCACCGGGGAGCTGTTTTTT | CASSPGQATGELFF | TRBD1 | TRBJ2-2 | . | TRBV2
TGTGCCAGCAGTTACTCGGTCATGGCAGGGGGCGAAGGCTACACCTTC | CASSYSVMAGGEGYTF | TRBD1 | TRBJ1-2 | . | TRBV6-5
TGCGCCAGCAGCGTCATCCGAGGGTTCGGATTTGGGGAGCTGTTTTTT | CASSVIRGFGFGELFF | . | TRBJ2-2 | . | TRBV4-3
TGTGCCAGTAGTACCCTTGGACAGGGTTCGAACACTGAAGCTTTCTTT | CASSTLGQGSNTEAFF | TRBD1 | TRBJ1-1 | . | TRBV19
TGCGCCAGCAGCTTGAGGGGCCAGGGCGAAGAGACCCAGTACTTC | CASSLRGQGEETQYF | . | TRBJ2-5 | . | TRBV5-1
TGTGCCAGCAGCTTAGGTACAGGGCTGGACAATCAGCCCCAGCATTTT | CASSLGTGLDNQPQHF | . | TRBJ1-5 | . | TRBV11-2
TGTGCCAGCAGTCCAAACCGGGACAGGGACGGCTACACCTTC | CASSPNRDRDGYTF | TRBD1 | TRBJ1-2 | . | TRBV27
TGCGCCAGCAGCCCTCAAGCCCAGCGGGGCGCAGATACGCAGTATTTT | CASSPQAQRGADTQYF | TRBD2 | TRBJ2-3 | . | TRBV4-3
TGTGCCAGCCAAGGGAGTTGGACAGATACGCAGTATTTT | CASQGSWTDTQYF | . | TRBJ2-3 | . | TRBV2
TGTGCCAGCAGCCCCACGACCCAGGGATTGGACTATGGCTACACCTTC | CASSPTTQGLDYGYTF | . | TRBJ1-2 | . | TRBV9
TGTGCCAGCAGCCATTCCCGGGACAGAACCTACGAGCAGTACTTC | CASSHSRDRTYEQYF | TRBD1 | TRBJ2-7 | . | TRBV7-9
TGTGCCAGCAGCCCTAGGTCGGGGAATGAAAAACTGTTTTTT | CASSPRSGNEKLFF | . | TRBJ1-4 | . | TRBV14
TGTGCCAGCAGCCCGACAGGGCTCGAAGAGACCCAGTACTTC | CASSPTGLEETQYF | TRBD1 | TRBJ2-5 | . | TRBV9
TGCGCCAGCCGTCCCACTCAGGGAGGGGTTTCCTACGAGCAGTACTTC | CASRPTQGGVSYEQYF | TRBD2 | TRBJ2-7 | . | TRBV5-1
TGTGCCAGCAGGGGAAGACTAGCGGGGGGTGGCAATGAGCAGTTCTTC | CASRGRLAGGGNEQFF | TRBD2 | TRBJ2-1 | . | TRBV7-2
TGTGCCAGCAGCTTGCAACTAGCGGGAGGTGCAGAGCAGTTCTTC | CASSLQLAGGAEQFF | TRBD2 | TRBJ2-1 | . | TRBV5-6
TGTGCCAGCAGGACAGGGGGGAAAGCCAAAAACATTCAGTACTTC | CASRTGGKAKNIQYF | TRBD1 | TRBJ2-4 | . | TRBV6-5
TGTGCCAGCAGCTTAGGGGCAGGGGGCAACTATGGCTACACCTTC | CASSLGAGGNYGYTF | TRBD1 | TRBJ1-2 | . | TRBV7-6
TGTGCCAGCAGTTACTCCCGGTGGAACACCGGGGAGCTGTTTTTT | CASSYSRWNTGELFF | . | TRBJ2-2 | . | TRBV6-5
TGTGCCAGCAGCTCAAACAAGTTCTCCGGGGCCAACGTCCTGACTTTC | CASSSNKFSGANVLTF | . | TRBJ2-6 | . | TRBV7-9
TGTGCCAGTACCTCCGGGACTAGCGGTTACACCGGGGAGCTGTTTTTT | CASTSGTSGYTGELFF | TRBD2 | TRBJ2-2 | . | TRBV19
TGTGCCAGCAGCCAAGCCCCGGGGTTAGCGGGAGTCTTACCGATTCAGTACTTC | CASSQAPGLAGVLPIQYF | TRBD2 | TRBJ2-4 | . | TRBV3-1/TRBV3-2
TGTGCCAGCAGCCCCAACACTAACTATGGCTACACCTTC | CASSPNTNYGYTF | . | TRBJ1-2 | . | TRBV7-2
TGTGCCAGCAGCTCCACCGGGACAGGGGCAAGATCACCCCTCCACTTT | CASSSTGTGARSPLHF | TRBD1 | TRBJ1-6 | . | TRBV7-9
TGCGCCAGCAGCCCCCGGACAGGTTGGACAGCTCCGTTTTTT | CASSPRTGWTAPFF | TRBD1 | TRBJ1-4 | . | TRBV4-1
TGTGCCATCAGTCCTCGGACCGGGGGTCCCTCTGGAAACACCATATATTTT | CAISPRTGGPSGNTIYF | . | TRBJ1-3 | . | TRBV10-3
TGTGCCAGCAGCTTTTCACTAAAGAACACTGAAGCTTTCTTT | CASSFSLKNTEAFF | . | TRBJ1-1 | few | TRBV5-4
TGTGCCAGCTCACCGATTGGGGGGGACACGAACTATGGCTACACCTTC | CASSPIGGDTNYGYTF | . | TRBJ1-2 | . | TRBV18
TGTGCCACCGGGGACAGTTTGACCTACGAGCAGTACTTC | CATGDSLTYEQYF | TRBD1 | TRBJ2-7 | . | TRBV24-1